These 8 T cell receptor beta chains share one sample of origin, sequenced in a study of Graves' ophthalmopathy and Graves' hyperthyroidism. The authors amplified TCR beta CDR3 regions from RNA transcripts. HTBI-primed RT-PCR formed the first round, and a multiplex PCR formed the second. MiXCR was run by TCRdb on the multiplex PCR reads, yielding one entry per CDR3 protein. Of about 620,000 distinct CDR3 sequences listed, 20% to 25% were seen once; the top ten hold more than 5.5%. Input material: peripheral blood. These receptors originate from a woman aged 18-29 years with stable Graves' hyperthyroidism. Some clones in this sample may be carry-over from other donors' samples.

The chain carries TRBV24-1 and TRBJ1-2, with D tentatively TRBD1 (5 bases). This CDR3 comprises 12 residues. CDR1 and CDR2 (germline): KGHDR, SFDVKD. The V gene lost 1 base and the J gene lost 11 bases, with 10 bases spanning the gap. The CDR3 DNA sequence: TGTGCCACCAGTGATTTCGCAGGGAGATACACCTTC. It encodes CATSDFAGRYTF.

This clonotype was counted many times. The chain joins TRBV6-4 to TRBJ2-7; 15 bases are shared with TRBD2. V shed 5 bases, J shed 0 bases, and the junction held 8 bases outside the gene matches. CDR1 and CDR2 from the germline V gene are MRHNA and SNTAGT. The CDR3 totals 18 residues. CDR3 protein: CASSNLPGLAGGSYEQYF. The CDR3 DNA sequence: TGTGCCAGCAGTAACCTACCGGGACTAGCGGGGGGCTCCTACGAGCAGTACTTC.

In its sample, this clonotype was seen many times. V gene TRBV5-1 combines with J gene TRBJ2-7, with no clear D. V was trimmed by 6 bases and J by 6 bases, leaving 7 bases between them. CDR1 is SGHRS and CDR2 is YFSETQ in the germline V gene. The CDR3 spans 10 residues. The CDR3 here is CASKALEQYF. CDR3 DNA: TGCGCCAGCAAGGCGCTCGAGCAGTACTTC.

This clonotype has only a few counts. The DNA of the CDR3 is TGTGCCAGCAGTACAGGGGGCAAGGGGCCCCAGCATTTT. Translated, it gives CASSTGGKGPQHF. The chain employs TRBV2 and TRBJ1-5; TRBD1 agrees at 9 bases. Trimming cost V 5 bases and J 9 bases; bases outside gene matches: 5. The CDR3 extends over 13 amino acids. CDR1 is SNHLY, CDR2 FYNNEI, per germline.

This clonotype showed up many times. CDR3 residues: CASLPTGPYEQYF. Here the CDR3 DNA reads TGTGCCAGCTTGCCTACAGGACCTTACGAGCAGTACTTC. The chain is built from TRBV11-2 and TRBJ2-7; perhaps TRBD1 as D (5 bases). This CDR3 has 13 amino acids. CDR1 and CDR2 from the germline V gene are SGHAT and FQNNGV. V was clipped by 8 bases and J by 4 bases, with 15 bases between them.

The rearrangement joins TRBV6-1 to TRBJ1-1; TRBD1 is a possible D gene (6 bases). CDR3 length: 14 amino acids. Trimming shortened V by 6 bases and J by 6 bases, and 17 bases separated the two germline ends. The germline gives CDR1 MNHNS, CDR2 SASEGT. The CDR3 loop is CASSDRLQRAEAFF. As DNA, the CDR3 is TGTGCCAGCAGCGACAGGTTACAGAGAGCTGAAGCTTTCTTT.

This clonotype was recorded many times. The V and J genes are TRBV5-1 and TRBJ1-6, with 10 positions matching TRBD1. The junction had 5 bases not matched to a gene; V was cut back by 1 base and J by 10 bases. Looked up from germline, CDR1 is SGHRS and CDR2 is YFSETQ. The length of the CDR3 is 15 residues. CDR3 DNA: TGCGCCAGCAGCTTGCGGACGGGACAGGGGTCACCCCTCCACTTT. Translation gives CASSLRTGQGSPLHF.

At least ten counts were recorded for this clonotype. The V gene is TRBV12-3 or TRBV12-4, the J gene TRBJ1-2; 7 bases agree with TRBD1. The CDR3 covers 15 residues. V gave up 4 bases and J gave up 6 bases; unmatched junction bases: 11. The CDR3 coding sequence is TGTGCCAGCAGTTCACCCGCCACAGGGGAAGATGGCTACACCTTC. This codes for CASSSPATGEDGYTF.